The 8 T cell receptor beta chains presented below share a single source sample, sequenced in a study of control samples from healthy donors and cancer patients. Here immunoSEQ multiplex PCR was the method, and the copy in TCRdb shows in-frame clones only, minus some. The sample yields about 250,000 clones, about four fifths seen once. The source material was PBMCs. These receptors originate from a woman aged 55-69 years with lung cancer.

The chain couples TRBV6-6 to TRBJ2-2, with D perhaps being TRBD1 or TRBD2 (5 bases each). Between the trimmed V and J ends, which lost 7 bases and 4 bases, there was a span of 10 bases. This CDR3 region has 13 residues. CDR1 is MNHNY and CDR2 is SVGAGI in the germline V gene (reference sequence). Here the CDR3 reads CASNQGATGELFF. CDR3 sequence (DNA): TGTGCCAGCAACCAGGGAGCCACCGGGGAGCTGTTTTTT.

This rearrangement joins TRBV19 to TRBJ1-2; the D gene is possibly TRBD1 (5 bases). The CDR3 totals 13 residues. Germline V gene lookup returns CDR1 LNHDA and CDR2 SQIVND (reference sequence). Trimming took 8 bases from V and 5 from J, leaving 15 bases between them. CDR3 DNA: TGTGCCAGTTCCCCGTCCAGGGTTTATGGCTACACCTTC. As protein: CASSPSRVYGYTF.

This chain connects TRBV2 to TRBJ1-2, with a weak D call TRBD1 (5 bases). Trimming pared 1 base from V and 9 bases from J, leaving 15 bases between. The V gene's germline CDR1 is SNHLY and CDR2 FYNNEI. The CDR3 sequence is 14 residues long. The CDR3 spells CASSEVTGEDSYTF. The CDR3 coding sequence is TGTGCCAGCAGTGAAGTCACAGGAGAGGATAGCTACACCTTC.

This chain joins TRBV5-4 and TRBJ1-6; no reliable D call. Looked up from germline, CDR1 is SGHNT and CDR2 is YYREEE (reference sequence). The CDR3 loop spans 13 amino acids. V was trimmed by 2 bases and J by 5 bases, leaving 5 bases between them. The CDR3 bases are TGTGCCAGCAGCTTCGCGGATAATTCACCCCTCCACTTT. As protein: CASSFADNSPLHF.

The chain combines TRBV5-4 with TRBJ2-7; 9 bases fit TRBD2. Germline assignment: CDR1 SGHNT and CDR2 YYREEE (reference sequence). J lost 1 base, V lost 3 bases, and 5 bases had no gene match. This CDR3 has 15 residues. CDR3 loop: CASSSSSGRSYEQYF. The CDR3 DNA reads as TGTGCCAGCAGCTCCTCAAGCGGGAGGTCCTACGAGCAGTACTTC.

This clone was detected only a few times. V is TRBV19 and J is TRBJ1-5; the D gene is possibly TRBD1 (5 bases). The CDR3 totals 16 residues. Trimming left V 4 bases short and J 4 bases short, with 17 bases between. Germline V gene data show CDR1 as LNHDA and CDR2 as SQIVND (reference sequence). The CDR3 sequence is CASSTPGRAGNQPQHF. CDR3 in DNA: TGTGCCAGTAGTACCCCCGGCAGGGCGGGGAATCAGCCCCAGCATTTT.

This sequence joins TRBV2 and TRBJ1-5; D gene ambiguous. Per the germline V gene, CDR1 is SNHLY and CDR2 is FYNNEI. The CDR3 is 15 residues long. V was trimmed by 2 bases and J by 4 bases, leaving 12 bases between them. The CDR3 region is CASSESRVSNQPQHF. The CDR3 nucleotides are TGTGCCAGCAGTGAAAGTAGGGTGTCAAATCAGCCCCAGCATTTT.

Only one count was recorded for this clone. The rearrangement uses TRBV2 and TRBJ2-1; 8 bases fit TRBD2. Unmatched junction bases numbered 16, after V lost 7 bases and J lost 5 bases. Germline V gene sequence: CDR1 SNHLY, CDR2 FYNNEI. The CDR3 has 17 residues. The CDR3 reads CASNGIAGTAPHNEQFF. In DNA form, the CDR3 reads TGTGCCAGCAATGGGATAGCGGGAACAGCCCCCCACAATGAGCAGTTCTTC.